This T cell receptor beta chain originates from a study of CD8 T cells in ankylosing spondylitis. Broader study findings: Certain motif variants had earlier appeared in reactive arthritis synovial fluid and blood. Within ankylosing spondylitis blood, a TCR beta motif made up of seven to nine highly homologous variants appeared to be characteristic.

This clonotype came up a few times. Its antigen remains unknown. In germline, CDR1 is LNHDA, CDR2 SQIVND (reference sequence). Trimming took off 2 bases at V and 0 bases at J, with 6 bases between the two ends. The CDR3 totals 14 residues. TCR beta libraries were made by quantitative 5'-RACE with molecular barcodes. TCRdb recomputed calls from the 5' RACE reads with MiXCR, one row per CDR3 protein. Here the sample spans 200,000 to 300,000 distinct CDR3 sequences, 8% to 11% being singletons. The sequenced sample was blood, either unsorted or a sorted T cell fraction (not recorded which). The rearrangement uses TRBV19 and TRBJ2-3, with D possibly TRBD2 on 5 matching bases. This clonotype was obtained from a male donor with ankylosing spondylitis or in good health (not recorded which). CDR3 DNA: TGTGCCAGTAGTATAACGGGGAGCACAGATACGCAGTATTTT. It codes for CASSITGSTDTQYF.